These 17 T cell receptor beta chains were all obtained from the same sample, sequenced in a study of blood T cell repertoires in COVID-19. The repertoire was sequenced with immunoSEQ multiplex PCR; TCRdb's copy has only in-frame clones and lacks some. The sample has about 250,000 clones, roughly 87% seen once. Source material: peripheral blood. These TCRs come from a man aged 18 to 29 with active or convalescent COVID-19.

The chain recombines TRBV7-9 with TRBJ1-5; unclear D gene. Germline-derived CDR1 and CDR2 are SEHNR and FQNEAQ (reference sequence). The CDR3 contains 14 residues. With 2 bases removed from V and 3 bases from J, the gap between germline ends came to 8 bases. This chain's CDR3 is CASSLRGYNQPQHF. As DNA, the CDR3 is TGTGCCAGCAGCTTACGGGGATACAATCAGCCCCAGCATTTT. The variable domain in full, with the rest retrieved from reference TRBV7-9 and TRBJ1-5, is DTGVSQNPRHKITKRGQNVTFRCDPISEHNRLYWYRQTLGQGPEFLTYFQNEAQLEKSRLLSDRFSAERPKGSFSTLEIQRTEQGDSAMYLCASSLRGYNQPQHFGDGTRLSIL.

The chain carries TRBV13 and TRBJ1-1; TRBD1 matches 11 bases. Germline V CDR1 and CDR2: PRHDT, FYEKMQ (reference sequence). V lost 4 bases, J lost 4 bases, and 2 bases stayed unmatched. The CDR3 consists of 14 residues. The CDR3 spells CASSSGTGGTEAFF. The CDR3 DNA sequence: TGTGCCAGCAGCTCCGGGACAGGGGGCACTGAAGCTTTCTTT.

This chain links TRBV29-1 with TRBJ1-1; possible D gene TRBD1, 5 bases. Per germline, CDR1 SQVTM and CDR2 ANQGSEA. With 5 bases removed from V and 6 bases from J, the gap between germline ends came to 13 bases. CDR3 size: 12 residues. CDR3 residues: CSVSDSTSEAFF. The CDR3 DNA follows: TGCAGCGTTTCTGACAGTACCTCTGAAGCTTTCTTT.

V is TRBV13 and J is TRBJ2-1; TRBD1 aligns across 10 bases. J gave up 1 base and V 6 bases, and 9 bases lay outside the gene matches. The CDR3 length is 17 residues. Germline CDR1 reads PRHDT; CDR2 reads FYEKMQ (reference sequence). This CDR3 is CASRQAWDRGSYNEQFF. The DNA of the CDR3 is TGTGCCAGCAGGCAGGCATGGGACAGGGGTTCCTACAATGAGCAGTTCTTC.

The rearrangement links TRBV27 to TRBJ2-2; D is undetermined. Germline V gene data show CDR1 as MNHEY and CDR2 as SMNVEV (reference sequence). V lost 0 bases to trimming and J lost 5 bases, with 4 bases between them. The CDR3 is 13 residues long. The CDR3 region is CASSLSGTGELFF. Written as DNA, the CDR3 is TGTGCCAGCAGTTTATCCGGGACCGGGGAGCTGTTTTTT.

The chain combines TRBV25-1 with TRBJ1-5; D gene uncertain. The CDR3 contains 12 residues. Germline CDR1 is MGHDK and CDR2 is SYGVNS. V was shortened by 4 bases and J by 7 bases, with 8 bases between the two germline ends. The CDR3 region is CASSVGGQPQHF. In DNA form, the CDR3 reads TGTGCCAGCAGTGTTGGAGGGCAGCCCCAGCATTTT.

The chain is built from TRBV5-1 and TRBJ2-1, with 8 bases fitting TRBD1. Losses at the gene ends were 6 bases for V and 5 bases for J; bases not matched to a gene: 10. CDR3 length: 15 amino acids. Germline CDR1 and CDR2: SGHRS and YFSETQ. Here the CDR3 DNA reads TGCGCCAGCACGCAGGGGGCGGTGTTCCACAATGAGCAGTTCTTC. Translating it yields CASTQGAVFHNEQFF.

The chain uses TRBV7-9 and TRBJ2-2; no clear D. V lost 2 bases and J 0 bases, leaving 10 bases between the germline ends. This CDR3 is 16 amino acids long. Germline assignment: CDR1 SEHNR and CDR2 FQNEAQ (reference sequence). The CDR3 DNA reads TGTGCCAGCAGCTTATACGAGAGCCCGAACACCGGGGAGCTGTTTTTT. Translated, it gives CASSLYESPNTGELFF.

The chain combines TRBV9 with TRBJ1-1, with D perhaps matching TRBD1 (6 bases). CDR1 and CDR2 (germline): SGDLS, YYNGEE. Trimming stripped 4 bases from V and 2 bases from J, with 15 bases between. The CDR3 runs 15 residues. CDR3 DNA sequence: TGTGCCAGCAGCCCTACCGGGACACCCAACACTGAAGCTTTCTTT. Encoded protein: CASSPTGTPNTEAFF. The variable domain in full, completed from reference TRBV9 and TRBJ1-1, reads DSGVTQTPKHLITATGQRVTLRCSPRSGDLSVYWYQQSLDQGLQFLIQYYNGEERAKGNILERFSAQQFPDLHSELNLSSLELGDSALYFCASSPTGTPNTEAFFGQGTRLTVV.

The chain links TRBV9 to TRBJ2-3; 7 bases align to TRBD2. CDR1 is SGDLS, CDR2 YYNGEE, per germline. CDR3 size: 15 residues. V trimming: 3 bases; J trimming: 4 bases; junction bases outside the gene matches: 8. CDR3 sequence: CASSGSGRAPDTQYF. The CDR3 DNA is TGTGCCAGCAGCGGTAGTGGGAGGGCCCCAGATACGCAGTATTTT.

This clone has more than one count but fewer than ten. The chain combines TRBV7-2 with TRBJ1-5; 10 bases agree with TRBD1. V lost 5 bases and J lost 6; bases outside the gene matches: 7. The CDR3 sequence is 15 residues long. CDR1 SGHTA and CDR2 FQGNSA come from the germline V gene. The CDR3 here is CASSPGQGIFQPQHF. CDR3 DNA: TGTGCCAGCAGCCCGGGACAGGGGATTTTTCAGCCCCAGCATTTT.

The chain has TRBV18 and TRBJ1-4, with 9 nucleotides matching TRBD1. The CDR3 runs to 16 residues. Trimming took 3 bases from V and 7 from J; bases not matched to a gene: 9. Germline V gene lookup returns CDR1 KGHSH and CDR2 LQKENI. This CDR3 is CASSPQRGQGLEKLFF. CDR3 coding DNA: TGTGCCAGCTCACCTCAGAGGGGACAGGGACTTGAAAAACTGTTTTTT.

This sequence joins TRBV6-6 and TRBJ2-1; D might be TRBD2 (7 bases). V shed 5 bases and J shed 7 bases, with 15 bases lying between them. This CDR3 has 14 residues. Germline assignment: CDR1 MNHNY and CDR2 SVGAGI (reference sequence). The CDR3 nucleotides are TGTGCCAGCAGTCCGGGGGCTAGCGGAAATGAGCAGTTCTTC. Amino acid sequence: CASSPGASGNEQFF.

The chain couples TRBV7-2 to TRBJ2-6, with a possible D match to TRBD2 (5 bases). Trimming cost V 5 bases and J 3 bases, with 14 bases left between them. There are 16 residues in the CDR3. Germline CDR1 reads SGHTA; CDR2 reads FQGNSA. The CDR3 spells CASSPRTGSGANVLTF. CDR3 bases: TGTGCCAGCAGCCCTCGTACGGGGAGTGGGGCCAACGTCCTGACTTTC.

The rearrangement uses TRBV5-8 and TRBJ2-3, with D tentatively TRBD1 (5 bases). This CDR3 has 15 residues. The V end was cut by 4 bases, the J end by 3 bases, with 15 bases between. Germline-derived CDR1 and CDR2 are SGHTS and YDEGEE. The CDR3 region is CASSAPTAGTDTQYF. In DNA, the CDR3 is TGTGCCAGCAGCGCCCCGACAGCAGGGACAGATACGCAGTATTTT.

Worth noting for this clone: The junction differs from germline at one of its ends, possibly a read error. This chain connects TRBV2 to TRBJ2-3; 8 bases are a match to TRBD2. CDR1 is SNHLY, CDR2 FYNNEI, per germline. This CDR3 is 12 amino acids long. CDR3 sequence (DNA): TGTGCCAGCAGTGCGGGAGGGAACAATCGTTCTTTT. It encodes CASSAGGNNRSF.

The gene calls are TRBV9 and TRBJ2-7; 10 nucleotides line up with TRBD1. Looked up from germline, CDR1 is SGDLS and CDR2 is YYNGEE. The CDR3 is 14 residues long. Trimming took 2 bases from V and 4 from J; bases not matched to a gene: 3. Here the CDR3 reads CASSVGTGVYEQYF. The CDR3 region has the DNA TGTGCCAGCAGCGTGGGGACAGGGGTGTACGAGCAGTACTTC.